This record concerns one T cell receptor (beta chain) sequence. This entry belongs to a study of cytomegalovirus exposure and HLA in healthy donors. Whole-study context: Clustering assigned about four fifths of the roughly 430 genotyped donors to the Caucasian-associated ancestry cluster.

Germline values: CDR1 LNHDA, CDR2 SQIVND (reference sequence). Trimming removed 5 bases at V and 7 bases at J, with 12 bases between. This CDR3 has 13 residues. Use of 60 Vbeta and 13 Jbeta primers characterized the PCR. Here immunoSEQ multiplex PCR was the method, and the copy in TCRdb shows in-frame clones only, minus some. The sample has 130,000 to 150,000 clones, approximately 80% seen once. The sample consisted of PBMCs. The sequence was obtained from a woman aged 18-29 years in good health and CMV-seropositive. The gene calls are TRBV19 and TRBJ1-5; D is perhaps TRBD1 (5 bases). Written as DNA, the CDR3 is TGTGCCAGTAGTTGGCAGGGTGACCAGCCCCAGCATTTT. Its protein is CASSWQGDQPQHF.